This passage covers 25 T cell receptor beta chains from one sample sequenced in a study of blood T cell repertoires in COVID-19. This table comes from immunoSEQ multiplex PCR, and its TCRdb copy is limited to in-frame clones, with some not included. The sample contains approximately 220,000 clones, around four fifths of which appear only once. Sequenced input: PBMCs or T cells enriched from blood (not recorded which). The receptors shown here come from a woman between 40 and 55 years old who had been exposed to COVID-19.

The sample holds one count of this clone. The CDR3 nucleotides read TGTGCCAGCAGTAAAGAAGCGGGGGGGCCCGGCGGGGAGCTGTTTTTT. Its translation is CASSKEAGGPGGELFF. The V call is TRBV6-2 or TRBV6-3, the J call TRBJ2-2, with TRBD2 matching 10 bases. CDR3 length: 16 residues. V dropped 5 bases and J dropped 7; count of bases not matched to a gene: 10. CDR1 is MNHEY and CDR2 is SVGEGT in the germline V gene.

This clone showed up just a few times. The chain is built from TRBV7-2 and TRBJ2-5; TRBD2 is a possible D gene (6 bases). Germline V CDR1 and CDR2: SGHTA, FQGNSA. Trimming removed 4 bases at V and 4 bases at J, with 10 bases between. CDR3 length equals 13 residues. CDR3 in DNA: TGTGCCAGCAGCTCCCAGGGAGGAGAGACCCAGTACTTC. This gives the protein CASSSQGGETQYF.

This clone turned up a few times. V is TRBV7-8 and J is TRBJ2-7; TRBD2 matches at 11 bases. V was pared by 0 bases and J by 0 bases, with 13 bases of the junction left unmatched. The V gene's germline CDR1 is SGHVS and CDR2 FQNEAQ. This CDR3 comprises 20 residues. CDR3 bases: TGTGCCAGCAGCTTAGCGAGGTACACTAGCGGGGGCCTACACTCCTACGAGCAGTACTTC. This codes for CASSLARYTSGGLHSYEQYF.

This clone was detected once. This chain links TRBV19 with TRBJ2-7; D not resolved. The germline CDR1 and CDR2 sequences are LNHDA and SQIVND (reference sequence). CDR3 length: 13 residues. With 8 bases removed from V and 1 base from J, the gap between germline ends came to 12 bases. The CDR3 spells CASSSGPSYEQYF. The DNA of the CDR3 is TGTGCCAGTTCGTCGGGTCCGTCCTACGAGCAGTACTTC.

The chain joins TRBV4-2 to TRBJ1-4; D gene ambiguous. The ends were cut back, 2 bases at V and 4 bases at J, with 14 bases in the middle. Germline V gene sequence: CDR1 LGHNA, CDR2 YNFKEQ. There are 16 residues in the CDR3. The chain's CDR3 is CASSQLGATDNEKLFF. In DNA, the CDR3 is TGTGCCAGCAGCCAACTCGGCGCGACTGATAATGAAAAACTGTTTTTT.

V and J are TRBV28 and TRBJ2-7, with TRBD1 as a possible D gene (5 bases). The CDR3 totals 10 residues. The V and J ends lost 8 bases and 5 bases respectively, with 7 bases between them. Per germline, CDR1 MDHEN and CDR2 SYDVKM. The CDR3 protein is CASQGDEQYF. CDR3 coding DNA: TGTGCCAGCCAAGGGGACGAGCAGTACTTC.

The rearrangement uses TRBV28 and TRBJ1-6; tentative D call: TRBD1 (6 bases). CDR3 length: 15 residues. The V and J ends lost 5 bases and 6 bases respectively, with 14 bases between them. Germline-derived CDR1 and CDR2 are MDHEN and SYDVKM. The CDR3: CASSPQGGPNSPLHF. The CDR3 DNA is TGTGCCAGCAGTCCACAGGGCGGACCTAATTCACCCCTCCACTTT.

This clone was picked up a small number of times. Here the CDR3 reads CSGRGSRTDTQYF. The CDR3 nucleotides are TGCAGTGGGCGGGGCTCGCGCACAGATACGCAGTATTTT. This rearrangement joins TRBV29-1 to TRBJ2-3, with a weak D call TRBD2 (6 bases). The CDR3 totals 13 residues. The germline V gene has CDR1 SQVTM and CDR2 ANQGSEA.

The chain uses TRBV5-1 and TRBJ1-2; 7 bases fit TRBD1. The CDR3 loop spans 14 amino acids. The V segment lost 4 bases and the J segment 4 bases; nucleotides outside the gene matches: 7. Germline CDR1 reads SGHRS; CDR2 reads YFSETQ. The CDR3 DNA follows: TGCGCCAGCAGCCTGACAGGGAGTCCCTATGGCTACACCTTC. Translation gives CASSLTGSPYGYTF.

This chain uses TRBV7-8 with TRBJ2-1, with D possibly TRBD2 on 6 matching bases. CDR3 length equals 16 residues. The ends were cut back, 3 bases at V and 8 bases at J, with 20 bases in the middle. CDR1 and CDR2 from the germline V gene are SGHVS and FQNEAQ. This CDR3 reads CASSFAGGARVDEQFF. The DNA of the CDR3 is TGTGCCAGCAGCTTCGCCGGGGGTGCCAGGGTCGATGAGCAGTTCTTC.

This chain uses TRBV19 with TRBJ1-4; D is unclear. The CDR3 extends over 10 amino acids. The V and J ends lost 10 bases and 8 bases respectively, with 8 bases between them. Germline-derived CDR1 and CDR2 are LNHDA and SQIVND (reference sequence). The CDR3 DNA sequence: TGTGCCACCAAACACGAAAAACTGTTTTTT. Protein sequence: CATKHEKLFF.

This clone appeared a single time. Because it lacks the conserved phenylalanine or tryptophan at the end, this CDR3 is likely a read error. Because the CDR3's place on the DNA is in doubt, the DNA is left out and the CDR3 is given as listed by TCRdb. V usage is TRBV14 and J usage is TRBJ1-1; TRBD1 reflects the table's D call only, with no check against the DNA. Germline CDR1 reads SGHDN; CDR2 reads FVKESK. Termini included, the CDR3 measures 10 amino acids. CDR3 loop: CASSQGAAGY.

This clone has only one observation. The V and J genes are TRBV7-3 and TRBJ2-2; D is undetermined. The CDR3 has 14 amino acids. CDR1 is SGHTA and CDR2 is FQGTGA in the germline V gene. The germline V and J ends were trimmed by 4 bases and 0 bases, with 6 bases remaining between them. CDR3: CASSSNTNTGELFF. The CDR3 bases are TGTGCCAGCAGCTCCAACACGAACACCGGGGAGCTGTTTTTT.

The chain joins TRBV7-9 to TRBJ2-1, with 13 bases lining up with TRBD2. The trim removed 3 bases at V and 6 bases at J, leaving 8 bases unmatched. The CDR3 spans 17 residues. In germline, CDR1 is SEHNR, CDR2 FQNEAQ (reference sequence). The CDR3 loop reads CASSLPQLAGGPNEQFF. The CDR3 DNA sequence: TGTGCCAGCAGCTTGCCCCAACTAGCGGGGGGGCCCAATGAGCAGTTCTTC.

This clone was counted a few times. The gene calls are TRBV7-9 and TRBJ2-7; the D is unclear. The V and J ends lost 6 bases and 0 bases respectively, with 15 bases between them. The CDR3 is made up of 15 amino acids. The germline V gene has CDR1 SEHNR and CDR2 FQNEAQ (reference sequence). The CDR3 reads CASSRGLLSSYEQYF. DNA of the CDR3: TGTGCCAGCAGTCGCGGCCTCCTTAGCTCCTACGAGCAGTACTTC.

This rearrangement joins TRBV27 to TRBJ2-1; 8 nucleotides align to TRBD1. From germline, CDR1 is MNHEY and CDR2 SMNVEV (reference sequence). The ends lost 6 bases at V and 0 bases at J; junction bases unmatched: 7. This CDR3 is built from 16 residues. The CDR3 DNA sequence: TGTGCCAGCAGCCTAACAGGGGGTTCCTCCTACAATGAGCAGTTCTTC. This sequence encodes CASSLTGGSSYNEQFF.

CDR3 nucleotide sequence: TGTGCCAGCAGTCCGGACAGGGGAACCTACGAGCAGTACTTC. Encoded protein: CASSPDRGTYEQYF. The V and J genes are TRBV6-5 and TRBJ2-7; 9 positions match TRBD1. The length of the CDR3 is 14 residues. Trimming took 5 bases from V and 2 from J; bases not matched to a gene: 4. The germline V gene has CDR1 MNHEY and CDR2 SVGAGI.

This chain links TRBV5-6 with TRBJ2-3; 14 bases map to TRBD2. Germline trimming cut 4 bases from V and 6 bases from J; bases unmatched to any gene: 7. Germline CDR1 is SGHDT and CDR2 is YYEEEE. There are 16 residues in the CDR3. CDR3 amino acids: CASSRGLAGVGDTQYF. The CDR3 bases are TGTGCCAGCAGCCGGGGACTAGCGGGGGTCGGGGATACGCAGTATTTT.

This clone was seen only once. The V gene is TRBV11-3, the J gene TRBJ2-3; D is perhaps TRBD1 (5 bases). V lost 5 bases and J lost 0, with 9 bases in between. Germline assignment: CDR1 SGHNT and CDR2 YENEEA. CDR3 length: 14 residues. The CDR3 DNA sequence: TGTGCCAGCAGCATAAGGGGTAGCACAGATACGCAGTATTTT. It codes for CASSIRGSTDTQYF.

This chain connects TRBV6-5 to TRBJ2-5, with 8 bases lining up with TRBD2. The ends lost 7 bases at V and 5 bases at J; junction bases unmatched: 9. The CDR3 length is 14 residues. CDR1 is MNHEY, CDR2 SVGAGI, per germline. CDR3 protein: CASNAGGWKETQYF. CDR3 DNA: TGTGCCAGCAACGCGGGGGGCTGGAAGGAGACCCAGTACTTC.

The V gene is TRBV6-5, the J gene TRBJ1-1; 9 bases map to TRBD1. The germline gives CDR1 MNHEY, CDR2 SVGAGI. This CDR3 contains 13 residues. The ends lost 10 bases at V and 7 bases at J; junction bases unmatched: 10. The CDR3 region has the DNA TGTGCCACTGTACAGGGGGCAGGGATTGAAGCTTTCTTT. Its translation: CATVQGAGIEAFF.

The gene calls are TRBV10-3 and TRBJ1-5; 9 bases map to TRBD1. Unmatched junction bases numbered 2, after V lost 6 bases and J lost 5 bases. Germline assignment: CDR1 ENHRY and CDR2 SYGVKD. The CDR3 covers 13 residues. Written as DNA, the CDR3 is TGTGCCATCAGGACAGGGGGGGATCAGCCCCAGCATTTT. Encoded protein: CAIRTGGDQPQHF.

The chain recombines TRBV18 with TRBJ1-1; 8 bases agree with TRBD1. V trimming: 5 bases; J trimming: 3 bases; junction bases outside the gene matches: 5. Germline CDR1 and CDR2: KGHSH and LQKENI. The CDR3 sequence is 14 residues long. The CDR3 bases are TGTGCCAGCTCAACCTCGACAGGGGACACTGAAGCTTTCTTT. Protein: CASSTSTGDTEAFF. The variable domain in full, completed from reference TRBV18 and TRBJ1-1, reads NAGVMQNPRHLVRRRGQEARLRCSPMKGHSHVYWYRQLPEEGLKFMVYLQKENIIDESGMPKERFSAEFPKEGPSILRIQQVVRGDSAAYFCASSTSTGDTEAFFGQGTRLTVV.

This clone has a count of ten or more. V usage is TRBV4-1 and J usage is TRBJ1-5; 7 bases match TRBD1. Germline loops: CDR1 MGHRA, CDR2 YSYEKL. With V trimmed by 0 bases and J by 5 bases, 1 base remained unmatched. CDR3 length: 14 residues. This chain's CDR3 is CASSQETGDQPQHF. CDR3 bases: TGCGCCAGCAGCCAAGAAACAGGGGATCAGCCCCAGCATTTT.

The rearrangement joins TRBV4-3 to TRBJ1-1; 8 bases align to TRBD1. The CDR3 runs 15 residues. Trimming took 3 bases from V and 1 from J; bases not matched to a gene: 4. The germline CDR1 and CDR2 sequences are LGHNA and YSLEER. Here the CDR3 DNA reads TGCGCCAGCAGCCAGAGGACAGGGCGGAACACTGAAGCTTTCTTT. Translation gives CASSQRTGRNTEAFF.